The T cell receptor beta chain under discussion was sequenced for a study of Ad26.COV2.S vaccination and SARS-CoV-2 variants. Study summary: Once or twice, 56 days apart, Ad26.COV2.S was delivered intramuscularly. Study results and limitations: Recipients of either vaccine or placebo displayed similar breadth of non-spike TCRs.

Germline V CDR1 and CDR2: GTSNPN, SVGIG (reference sequence). Trimming took off 0 bases at V and 8 bases at J, with 10 bases between the two ends. The CDR3 sequence is 12 residues long. Remarks on this clone: The antigen is not known. This sample includes further DNA sequences coding for the same CDR3.

Documented treatment: about 20 received Ad26.COV2.S at low or high dose, single or two shots; 5 received placebo; per-sample allocation not given. Sampling occurred on day 63 after the first vaccine or placebo injection. Adults aged 18-55 years in Boston included the donor. Assay: immunoSEQ multiplex PCR; the TCRdb copy retains only in-frame clones and omits some. The sample has 360,000 or so clones, around 90% seen once; the top ten hold around 3.5%. This receptor was identified in a person aged 18-65 years who received the Ad26.COV2.S COVID-19 vaccine or a placebo. This rearrangement joins TRBV30 to TRBJ1-2, with D possibly matching TRBD1 (6 bases). The sample consisted of peripheral blood, taken in a trial of Ad26.COV2.S vaccine versus placebo. The CDR3 protein is CAWSVGGKGYTF. As DNA, the CDR3 is TGTGCCTGGAGTGTAGGGGGTAAGGGCTACACCTTC. Full variable domain (rest looked up from reference TRBV30 and TRBJ1-2): SQTIHQWPATLVQPVGSPLSLECTVEGTSNPNLYWYRQAAGRGLQLLFYSVGIGQISSEVPQNLSASRPQDRQFILSSKKLLLSDSGFYLCAWSVGGKGYTFGSGTRLTVV.